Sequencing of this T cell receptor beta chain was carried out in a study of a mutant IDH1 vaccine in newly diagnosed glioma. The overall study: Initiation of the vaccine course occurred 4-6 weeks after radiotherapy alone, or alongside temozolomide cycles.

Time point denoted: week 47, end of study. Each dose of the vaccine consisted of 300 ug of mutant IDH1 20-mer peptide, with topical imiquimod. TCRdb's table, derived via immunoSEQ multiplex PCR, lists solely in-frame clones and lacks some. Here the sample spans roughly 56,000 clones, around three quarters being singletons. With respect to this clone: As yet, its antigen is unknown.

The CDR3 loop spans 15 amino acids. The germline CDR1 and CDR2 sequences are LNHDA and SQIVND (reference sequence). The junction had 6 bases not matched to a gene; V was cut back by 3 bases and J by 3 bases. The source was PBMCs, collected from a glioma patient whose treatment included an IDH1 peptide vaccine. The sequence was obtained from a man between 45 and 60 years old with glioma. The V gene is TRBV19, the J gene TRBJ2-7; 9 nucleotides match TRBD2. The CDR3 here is CASSIGAGGHYEQYF. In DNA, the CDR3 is TGTGCCAGTAGTATCGGAGCGGGGGGACACTACGAGCAGTACTTC.